This is a list of T cell receptor beta chains from one sample in a study of blood T cells in healthy people across ages. TCRdb analysed the 5' RACE reads with MiXCR anew, one entry per CDR3 protein. This table holds 350,000 to 450,000 distinct CDR3 sequences, roughly half found once. Specimen: blood. The receptor source for this set is a man aged 55 to 70 in good health. The conserved cysteine and the conserved F or W are not part of the CDR3 here.

>TRBV27|TRBJ1-2
ASSPRRTDNYGYT
>TRBV7-2|TRBJ2-5
ASSSLQGGETQY
>TRBV6-2/TRBV6-3|TRBJ2-3
ASSLYRDFNADTQY
>TRBV4-1|TRBJ2-5
ASSQENQETQY
>TRBV7-2|TRBJ2-3
ASSFTSSDTQY
>TRBV7-2|TRBJ2-5
ASSLGGSRVETQY
>TRBV20-1|TRBJ2-6
SAREGANVLT
>TRBV5-4|TRBJ2-3
ASSATGRQVDTQY
>TRBV20-1|TRBJ2-1
SATNRQTGGNEQF
>TRBV12-3/TRBV12-4|TRBJ2-2
ASSFQGPGELF
>TRBV10-1|TRBJ2-7
ASSESAGANYEQY
>TRBV28|TRBJ2-7
ASSLGTAPYEQY
>TRBV9|TRBJ2-7
ASSVVIGGQGRNYEQY
>TRBV6-5|TRBJ1-1
ASSYANTRNTEAF
>TRBV20-1|TRBJ2-4
SAKWGSDLAKNIQY
>TRBV6-6|TRBJ1-1
ASGVGRGRTEAF
>TRBV6-2/TRBV6-3|TRBJ2-5
ASSYTVGGETQY
>TRBV16|TRBJ1-5
VSSQQGSRQPQH
>TRBV3-1|TRBJ2-7
ASSRGEGREQY
>TRBV6-5|TRBJ2-3
ASSYRGQGPVDTQY
>TRBV12-3/TRBV12-4|TRBJ1-2
ASRGLYGYT
>TRBV5-1|TRBJ2-5
ASSLGSGTSQETQY
>TRBV3-1|TRBJ1-2
ASSPRDRITYGYT
>TRBV20-1|TRBJ1-6
NASPGSSYNSPLH
>TRBV7-2|TRBJ2-2
ASSLRLAGTGELF
>TRBV25-1|TRBJ2-1
ASSESRLAGPYNEQF
>TRBV3-1|TRBJ2-7
ASSQERGTSFSSYEQY
>TRBV27|TRBJ2-7
ASRVSSAPSYEQY
>TRBV2|TRBJ1-1
ASRGNLRRNTEAF
>TRBV29-1|.
SAQGASKNIQY
>TRBV20-1|TRBJ2-4
SAPPAISTSKNIQY